This is a list of T cell receptor beta chains from one sample in a study of blood T cell repertoires in COVID-19. This table comes from immunoSEQ multiplex PCR, and its TCRdb copy is limited to in-frame clones, with some not included. The data contain some 300,000 clones, around 88% of them singletons. The specimen sequenced was peripheral blood. Every receptor here comes from a woman in her 30s who had recovered from COVID-19. Both conserved end residues are part of each CDR3. The D gene is left open where the match is weak. Where a row states a size, it is once, few, many or the class of an expanded clone; other rows omit it.

NA | TRBJ1-3 | TRBV18 | NA | TGTGCCAGCTCACCTCCAAACTTAGACTCTGGAAACACCATATATTTT | CASSPPNLDSGNTIYF
NA | TRBJ1-1 | TRBV2 | NA | TGTGCCAGCAGTGGTTTCCGGACAGAGAACACTGAAGCTTTCTTT | CASSGFRTENTEAFF
NA | TRBJ1-6 | TRBV4-2 | NA | TGTGCCAGCAGCCAGATAGCTGTCACAGGGAAGAAATCCTATAATTCACCCCTCCACTTT | CASSQIAVTGKKSYNSPLHF
NA | TRBJ2-4 | TRBV6-5 | NA | TGTGCCAGCAGTTACTCGATCGTCCCAGGGAAAAACATTCAGTACTTC | CASSYSIVPGKNIQYF
TRBD2 | TRBJ2-1 | TRBV5-5 | NA | TGTGCCAGCAGGCTAAGGACTAGCGGGGGGGTCGAGCAGTTCTTC | CASRLRTSGGVEQFF
TRBD2 | TRBJ2-7 | TRBV11-2 | NA | TGTGCCAGCAGCTTAGAGAGCGGGGGAGCTTACGAGCAGTACTTC | CASSLESGGAYEQYF
NA | TRBJ2-1 | TRBV4-1 | few | TGCGCCAGCAGCTCTACCACAGGGAAAGTCTACAATGAGCAGTTCTTC | CASSSTTGKVYNEQFF
NA | TRBJ1-3 | TRBV28 | NA | TGTGCCAGCAGCGAACCCGGGGAACACGTTGCCATATATTTT | CASSEPGEHVAIYF
NA | TRBJ1-4 | TRBV24-1 | NA | TGTGCCACCAGTGACTCAACCGGGACACCGGGGCGTGAAAAACTGTTTTTT | CATSDSTGTPGREKLFF
NA | TRBJ1-2 | TRBV23-1 | NA | TGCGCCAGCAGTCAATCGAGGTTTAGCCAGGGCTGCTATGGCTACACCTTC | CASSQSRFSQGCYGYTF
NA | TRBJ1-1 | TRBV21-1 | NA | TGTGCCAGCAGCAAAGTATTTCGGGACATGAACACTGAAGCTTTCTTT | CASSKVFRDMNTEAFF
NA | TRBJ2-5 | TRBV29-1 | NA | TGCAGCGTTGAGGGTCAGCGCAGAGGGGAGACCCAGTACTTC | CSVEGQRRGETQYF
NA | TRBJ1-2 | TRBV4-3 | NA | TGCGCCAGCAGCCAAAGCCACCCCACGAATGGCTACACCTTC | CASSQSHPTNGYTF
NA | TRBJ1-4 | TRBV2 | NA | TGTGCCAGCAGTTCTGGGGGACTAAATGAAAAACTGTTTTTT | CASSSGGLNEKLFF
NA | TRBJ1-3 | TRBV4-2 | NA | TGTGCCAGCAGCCAAAGGGGGAACCAGGGGAACACCATATATTTT | CASSQRGNQGNTIYF
TRBD2 | TRBJ2-7 | TRBV14 | NA | TGTGCCAGCAGCCAAGAGCGGGGGAGTTCCTACGAGCAGTACTTC | CASSQERGSSYEQYF
NA | TRBJ1-2 | TRBV2 | NA | TGTGCCACAAACAGGGTCCATGGCTACACCTTC | CATNRVHGYTF
TRBD2 | TRBJ2-1 | TRBV28 | NA | TGTGCCAGCAGTTCAGGCGGGGGGGTCCTCTACAATGAGCAGTTCTTC | CASSSGGGVLYNEQFF